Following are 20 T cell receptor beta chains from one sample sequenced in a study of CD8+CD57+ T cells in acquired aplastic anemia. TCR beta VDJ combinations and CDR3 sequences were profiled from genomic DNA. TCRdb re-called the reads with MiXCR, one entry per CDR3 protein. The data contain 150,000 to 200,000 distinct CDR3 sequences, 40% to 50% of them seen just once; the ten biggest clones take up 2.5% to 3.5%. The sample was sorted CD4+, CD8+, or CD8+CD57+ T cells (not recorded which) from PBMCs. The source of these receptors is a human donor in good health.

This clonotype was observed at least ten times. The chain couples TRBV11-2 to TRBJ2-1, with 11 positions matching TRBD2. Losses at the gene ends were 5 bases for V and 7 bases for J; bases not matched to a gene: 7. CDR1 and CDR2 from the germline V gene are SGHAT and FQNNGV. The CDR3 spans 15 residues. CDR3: CASSDLAGGRNEQFF. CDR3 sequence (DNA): TGTGCCAGCAGCGATCTAGCGGGAGGAAGGAATGAGCAGTTCTTC.

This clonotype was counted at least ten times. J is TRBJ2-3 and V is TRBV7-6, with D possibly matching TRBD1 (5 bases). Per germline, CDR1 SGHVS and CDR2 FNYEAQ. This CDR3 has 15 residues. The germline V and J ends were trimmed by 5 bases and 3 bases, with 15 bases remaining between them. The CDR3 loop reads CASSEHGQRTDTQYF. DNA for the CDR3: TGTGCCAGCAGCGAACACGGACAAAGAACAGATACGCAGTATTTT.

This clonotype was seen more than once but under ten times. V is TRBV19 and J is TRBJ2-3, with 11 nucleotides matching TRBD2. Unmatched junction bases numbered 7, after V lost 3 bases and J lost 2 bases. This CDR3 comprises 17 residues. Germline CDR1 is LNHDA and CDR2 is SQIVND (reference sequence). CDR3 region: CASSIRLAGGLTDTQYF. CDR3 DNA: TGTGCCAGTAGTATTCGGCTAGCGGGAGGCCTCACAGATACGCAGTATTTT.

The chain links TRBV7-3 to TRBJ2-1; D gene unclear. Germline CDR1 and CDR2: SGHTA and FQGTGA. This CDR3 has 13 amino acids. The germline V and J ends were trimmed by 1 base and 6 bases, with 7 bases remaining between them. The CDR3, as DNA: TGTGCCAGCAGCTTAAACCGGCTCAATGAGCAGTTCTTC. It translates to CASSLNRLNEQFF. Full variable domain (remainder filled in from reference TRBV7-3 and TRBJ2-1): GAGVSQTPSNKVTEKGKYVELRCDPISGHTALYWYRQSLGQGPEFLIYFQGTGAADDSGLPNDRFFAVRPEGSVSTLKIQRTERGDSAVYLCASSLNRLNEQFFGPGTRLTVL.

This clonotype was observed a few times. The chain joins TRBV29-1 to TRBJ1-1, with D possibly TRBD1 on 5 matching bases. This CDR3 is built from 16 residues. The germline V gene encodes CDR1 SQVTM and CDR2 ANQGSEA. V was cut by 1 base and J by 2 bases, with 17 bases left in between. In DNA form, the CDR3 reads TGCAGCGTTGAAGGCGGGCGGGCGACAGACAACACTGAAGCTTTCTTT. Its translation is CSVEGGRATDNTEAFF.

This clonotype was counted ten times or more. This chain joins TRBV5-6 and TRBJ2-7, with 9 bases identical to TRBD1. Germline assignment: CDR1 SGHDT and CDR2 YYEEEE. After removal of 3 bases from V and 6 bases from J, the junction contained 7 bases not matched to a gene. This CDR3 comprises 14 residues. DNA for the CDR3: TGTGCCAGCAGCTATTCGGGACAGGGAATCGAGCAGTACTTC. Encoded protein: CASSYSGQGIEQYF.

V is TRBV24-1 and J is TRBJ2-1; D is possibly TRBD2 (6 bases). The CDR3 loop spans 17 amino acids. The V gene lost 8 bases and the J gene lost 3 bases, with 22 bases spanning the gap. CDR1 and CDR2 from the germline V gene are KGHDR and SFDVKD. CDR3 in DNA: TGTGCCACCAACACTGGTTACGGAGCGGGCAACTACAATGAGCAGTTCTTC. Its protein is CATNTGYGAGNYNEQFF.

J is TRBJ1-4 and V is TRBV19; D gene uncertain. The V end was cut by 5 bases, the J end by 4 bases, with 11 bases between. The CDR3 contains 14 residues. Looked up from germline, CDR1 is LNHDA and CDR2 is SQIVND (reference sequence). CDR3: CASSPTDVNEKLFF. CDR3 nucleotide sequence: TGTGCCAGTAGTCCCACAGACGTTAATGAAAAACTGTTTTTT.

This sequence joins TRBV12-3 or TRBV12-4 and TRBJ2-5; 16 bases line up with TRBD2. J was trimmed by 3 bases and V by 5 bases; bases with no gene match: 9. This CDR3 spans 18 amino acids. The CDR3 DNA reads TGTGCCAGCAGTCCCGGGACTAGCGGGAGGGCCTATGAAGAGACCCAGTACTTC. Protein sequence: CASSPGTSGRAYEETQYF.

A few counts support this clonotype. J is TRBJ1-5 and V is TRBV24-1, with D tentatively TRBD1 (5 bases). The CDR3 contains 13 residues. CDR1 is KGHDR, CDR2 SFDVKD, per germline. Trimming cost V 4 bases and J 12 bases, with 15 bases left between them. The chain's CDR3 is CATSEDDSHFQHF. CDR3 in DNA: TGTGCCACCAGTGAGGATGACAGCCACTTCCAGCATTTT.

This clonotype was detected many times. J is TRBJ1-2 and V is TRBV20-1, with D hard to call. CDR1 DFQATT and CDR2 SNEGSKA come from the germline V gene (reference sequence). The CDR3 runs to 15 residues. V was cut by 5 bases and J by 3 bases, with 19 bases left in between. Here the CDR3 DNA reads TGCAGTGCTCCACCTAGGTGGGGTGAAGACTATGGCTACACCTTC. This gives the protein CSAPPRWGEDYGYTF.

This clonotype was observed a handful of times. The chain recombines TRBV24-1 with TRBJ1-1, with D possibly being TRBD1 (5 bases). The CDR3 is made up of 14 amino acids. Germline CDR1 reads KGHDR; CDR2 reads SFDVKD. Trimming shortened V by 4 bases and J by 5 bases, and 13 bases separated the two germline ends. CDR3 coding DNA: TGTGCCACCAGTGAAACGGGGGGTAATACTGAAGCTTTCTTT. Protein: CATSETGGNTEAFF.

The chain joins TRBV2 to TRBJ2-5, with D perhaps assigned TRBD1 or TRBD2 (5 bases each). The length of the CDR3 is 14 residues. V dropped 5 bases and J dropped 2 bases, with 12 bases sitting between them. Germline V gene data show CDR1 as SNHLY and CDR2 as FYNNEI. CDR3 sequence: CASSQRDGQETQYF. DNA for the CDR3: TGTGCCAGCAGTCAGAGGGACGGTCAAGAGACCCAGTACTTC.

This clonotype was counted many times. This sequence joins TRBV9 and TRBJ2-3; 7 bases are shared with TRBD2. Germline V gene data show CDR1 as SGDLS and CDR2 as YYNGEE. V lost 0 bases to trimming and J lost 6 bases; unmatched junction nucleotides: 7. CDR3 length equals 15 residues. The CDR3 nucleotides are TGTGCCAGCAGCGTAGATGCGGGAGCTCAGGATACGCAGTATTTT. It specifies CASSVDAGAQDTQYF. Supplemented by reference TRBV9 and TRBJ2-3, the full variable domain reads DSGVTQTPKHLITATGQRVTLRCSPRSGDLSVYWYQQSLDQGLQFLIQYYNGEERAKGNILERFSAQQFPDLHSELNLSSLELGDSALYFCASSVDAGAQDTQYFGPGTRLTVL.

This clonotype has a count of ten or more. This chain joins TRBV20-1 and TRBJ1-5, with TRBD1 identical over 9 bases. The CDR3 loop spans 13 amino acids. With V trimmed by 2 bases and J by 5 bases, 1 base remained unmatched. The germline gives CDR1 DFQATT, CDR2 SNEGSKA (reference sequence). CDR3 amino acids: CSARTGGDQPQHF. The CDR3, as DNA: TGCAGTGCTAGAACAGGGGGCGATCAGCCCCAGCATTTT.

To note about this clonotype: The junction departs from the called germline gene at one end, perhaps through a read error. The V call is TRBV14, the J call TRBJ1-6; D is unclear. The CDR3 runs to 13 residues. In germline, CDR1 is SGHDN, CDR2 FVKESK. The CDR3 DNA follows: TGTGCCAGCAGCCAAGATCGTAATACACCCCTCCACTTT. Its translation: CASSQDRNTPLHF.

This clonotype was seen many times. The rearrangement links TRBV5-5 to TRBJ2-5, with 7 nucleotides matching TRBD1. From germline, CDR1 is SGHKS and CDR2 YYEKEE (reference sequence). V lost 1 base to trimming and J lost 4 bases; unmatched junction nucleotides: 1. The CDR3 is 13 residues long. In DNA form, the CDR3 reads TGTGCCAGCAGCTTGCACAGGGGAGAGACCCAGTACTTC. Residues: CASSLHRGETQYF.

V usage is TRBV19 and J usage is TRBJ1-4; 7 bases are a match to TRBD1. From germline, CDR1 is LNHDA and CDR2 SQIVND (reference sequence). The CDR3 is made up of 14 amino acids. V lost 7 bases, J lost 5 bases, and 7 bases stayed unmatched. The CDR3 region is CASMEGAQNEKLFF. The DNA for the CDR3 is TGTGCCAGTATGGAGGGGGCCCAAAATGAAAAACTGTTTTTT.

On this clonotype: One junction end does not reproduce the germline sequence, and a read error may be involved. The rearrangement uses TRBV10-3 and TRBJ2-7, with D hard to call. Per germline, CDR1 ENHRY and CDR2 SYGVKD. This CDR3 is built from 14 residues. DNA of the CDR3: TGTGCCAGCAGTTACCCGGGTGAGACCTACGAGCAGTACTTC. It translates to CASSYPGETYEQYF.

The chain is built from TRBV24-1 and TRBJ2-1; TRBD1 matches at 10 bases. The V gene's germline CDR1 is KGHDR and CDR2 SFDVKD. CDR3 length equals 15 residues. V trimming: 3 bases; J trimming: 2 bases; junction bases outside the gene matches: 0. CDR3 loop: CATSDGTGAYNEQFF. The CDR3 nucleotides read TGTGCCACCAGTGATGGGACAGGGGCCTACAATGAGCAGTTCTTC.